Sequencing of this T cell receptor beta chain was carried out in a study of T cell repertoires in cytomegalovirus infection. About the study: CMV epitopes, recently identified HLA-C-restricted and well-studied HLA-B-restricted, were used.

This CDR3 has 15 amino acids. Germline V gene lookup returns CDR1 SGHTS and CDR2 YDEGEE. The germline V and J ends were trimmed by 7 bases and 5 bases, with 19 bases remaining between them. Points on this clonotype: Antigen unknown.

TCRdb re-called the reads with MiXCR, one entry per CDR3 protein. The sample holds some 900,000 distinct CDR3 sequences; approximately 32% are singletons and the top ten take under 15%. V is TRBV5-8 and J is TRBJ1-5; D perhaps matches TRBD1 (5 bases). The specimen was cultured CD8+ T cells from PBMCs, collected from culture after CMV antigen stimulation. This TCR was sampled from a human donor in good health (CMV status not recorded). Some clones in this sample may be carry-over from other donors' samples. In DNA, the CDR3 is TGTGCCAGCCTTTTGCGGGGCAGGGAGGATCAGCCCCAGCATTTT. This sequence encodes CASLLRGREDQPQHF.